The clone carrying this T cell receptor (beta chain) was recorded at least ten times. Its specificity is unknown. Subjects aged 18 to 65 presented with newly diagnosed hyperthyroidism of less than 2 months' duration. Orbital computed tomography, thyroid ultrasound, serum thyroxine and TRAb, and clinical symptoms together informed the diagnoses. The CDR3 sequence is 15 residues long. Germline V lookup: CDR1 SNHLY, CDR2 FYNNEI. J was trimmed by 5 bases and V by 1 base; bases with no gene match: 5. The CDR3 regions of TCR beta were amplified from RNA transcripts. First-round RT-PCR of the TCR CDR3 relied on the HTBI primer set. In TCRdb, the multiplex PCR reads were re-called with MiXCR into one record per CDR3 protein. The data hold hundreds of thousands of distinct CDR3 sequences, with 14% observed a single time. This sample was included in a study of T cells in Graves' hyperthyroidism and ophthalmopathy. Overall study context: The authors collected peripheral blood at initial diagnosis, before any treatment.

General study findings and limits: Most expanded thyroid clonotypes above 0.001 recurred in blood.

V and J are TRBV2 and TRBJ2-5; TRBD2 matches 9 bases. This TCR derives from a woman aged 40 to 50 with Graves' hyperthyroidism. Sample: blood. The CDR3 nucleotides read TGTGCCAGCAGTGAAGAACTAGCGGGTTACGAGACCCAGTACTTC. Amino acids: CASSEELAGYETQYF.